A selection of T cell receptor beta chains follows, all from one sample in a study of blood T cells in healthy people across ages. TCRdb redid the calling of the 5' RACE reads with MiXCR, one entry per CDR3 protein. The sample contains 550,000 to 700,000 distinct CDR3 sequences, 27% of which appear only once. The specimen was blood. These receptors were collected from a woman in her 70s in good health. Both conserved end residues are part of each CDR3. A D gene is named only where the DNA matches it firmly. Size values are once, few and many counts, or a class for expanded clones, and some rows have none.

J: TRBJ2-1
D: NA
V: TRBV20-1
size: few
CDR3: CSARVRAPWDEQFF
DNA: TGCAGTGCTAGAGTTCGTGCACCATGGGATGAGCAGTTCTTC

J: TRBJ2-3
D: NA
V: TRBV29-1
size: many
CDR3: CSARQHAGEGGTQYF
DNA: TGCAGCGCACGCCAACATGCAGGGGAAGGAGGTACGCAGTATTTT

J: TRBJ2-3
D: NA
V: TRBV2
size: few
CDR3: CASNRYEGTQYF
DNA: TGTGCCAGCAACCGTTATGAGGGTACGCAGTATTTT

J: TRBJ2-5
D: TRBD2
V: TRBV5-1
size: NA
CDR3: CASSVGGLAMETQYF
DNA: TGTGCCAGCAGCGTGGGAGGACTAGCTATGGAGACCCAGTACTTC

J: TRBJ1-4
D: NA
V: TRBV9
size: NA
CDR3: CASSLQDTSEKLFF
DNA: TGTGCCAGCAGCTTACAGGATACGAGCGAAAAACTGTTTTTT

J: TRBJ1-3
D: NA
V: TRBV4-2
size: few
CDR3: CASSQDISATGNTIYF
DNA: TGTGCCAGCAGCCAAGATATATCCGCGACTGGAAACACCATATATTTT

J: TRBJ2-1
D: NA
V: TRBV20-1
size: few
CDR3: CSARESRYYNEQFF
DNA: TGCAGTGCTAGAGAGAGTCGATATTACAATGAGCAGTTCTTC

J: TRBJ2-1
D: TRBD2
V: TRBV7-2
size: NA
CDR3: CASSLRPAAGGPSEQFF
DNA: TGTGCCAGCAGCCTGAGACCCGCGGCGGGGGGGCCGAGCGAGCAGTTCTTC

J: TRBJ2-2
D: TRBD1
V: TRBV4-3
size: few
CDR3: CASSPQGTGGATGELFF
DNA: TGCGCCAGCAGCCCCCAGGGGACAGGGGGCGCGACCGGGGAGCTGTTTTTT

J: TRBJ1-2
D: TRBD1
V: TRBV20-1
size: few
CDR3: CSARPGTGGTLNYGYTF
DNA: TGCAGTGCTAGACCTGGGACAGGGGGCACCCTTAACTATGGCTACACCTTC

J: TRBJ2-1
D: NA
V: TRBV4-3
size: NA
CDR3: CASSPQLAIRLGEQFF
DNA: TGCGCCAGCAGCCCACAACTAGCTATCAGGTTGGGTGAGCAGTTCTTC

J: TRBJ2-1
D: NA
V: TRBV5-5
size: NA
CDR3: CASSLPSDSNNEQFF
DNA: TGTGCCAGCAGCTTGCCTAGTGACAGCAACAATGAGCAGTTCTTC

J: TRBJ1-1
D: TRBD1
V: TRBV28
size: NA
CDR3: CASRPHGQGLNGEAFF
DNA: TGTGCCAGCAGGCCACACGGACAGGGCTTAAATGGTGAAGCTTTCTTT

J: TRBJ1-1
D: NA
V: TRBV6-1
size: NA
CDR3: CASSAHTGLTEAFF
DNA: TGTGCCAGCAGCGCCCACACGGGCCTCACTGAAGCTTTCTTT

J: TRBJ1-3
D: TRBD1
V: TRBV12-3/TRBV12-4
size: few
CDR3: CASSLVGTAGYF
DNA: TGTGCCAGCAGTTTAGTCGGGACAGCCGGATATTTT

J: TRBJ1-2
D: TRBD1
V: TRBV4-1
size: few
CDR3: CASSQYSRDRVKGYGGYTF
DNA: TGCGCCAGCAGCCAATATTCCCGGGACAGGGTAAAAGGGTATGGTGGCTACACCTTC

J: TRBJ1-1
D: NA
V: TRBV20-1
size: few
CDR3: CSARRDLNTEAFF
DNA: TGCAGTGCTAGACGGGACCTGAACACTGAAGCTTTCTTT

J: TRBJ2-4
D: TRBD1
V: TRBV7-2
size: many
CDR3: CASSLDRALAKNIQYF
DNA: TGTGCCAGCAGCTTGGACAGGGCCCTAGCCAAAAACATTCAGTACTTC

J: TRBJ1-4
D: NA
V: TRBV20-1
size: NA
CDR3: CSARWQVNEKLFF
DNA: TGCAGTGCTAGGTGGCAGGTTAATGAAAAACTGTTTTTT

J: TRBJ2-1
D: NA
V: TRBV5-1
size: few
CDR3: CASSLSSNEQFF
DNA: TGCGCCAGCAGCTTGAGTAGTAATGAGCAGTTCTTC

J: TRBJ1-2
D: NA
V: TRBV20-1
size: few
CDR3: CSARDFSGGYTF
DNA: TGCAGTGCTAGGGATTTTTCGGGGGGCTACACCTTC

J: TRBJ2-7
D: NA
V: TRBV29-1
size: NA
CDR3: CSVDGDTSYEQYF
DNA: TGCAGCGTTGATGGGGACACCTCCTACGAGCAGTACTTC

J: TRBJ2-2
D: NA
V: TRBV2
size: NA
CDR3: CASSVEGGGTGELFF
DNA: TGTGCCAGCAGTGTAGAAGGCGGTGGGACCGGGGAGCTGTTTTTT

J: TRBJ2-5
D: TRBD2
V: TRBV5-1
size: NA
CDR3: CASSFSGGKETQYF
DNA: TGCGCCAGCAGCTTTAGCGGGGGAAAAGAGACCCAGTACTTC

J: TRBJ1-3
D: NA
V: TRBV7-9
size: NA
CDR3: CASSLAGELAGNTIYF
DNA: TGTGCCAGCAGCTTGGCCGGAGAGCTAGCTGGAAACACCATATATTTT

J: TRBJ2-4
D: NA
V: TRBV4-1
size: few
CDR3: CASSLTPGPGMNIQYF
DNA: TGCGCCAGCAGCCTAACCCCGGGGCCAGGTATGAACATTCAGTACTTC

J: TRBJ1-2
D: NA
V: TRBV7-6
size: few
CDR3: CASSPDTYGYAF
DNA: TGTGCCAGCAGCCCGGACACTTATGGCTACGCCTTC

J: TRBJ2-2
D: TRBD2
V: TRBV5-1
size: NA
CDR3: CASSSRTSGISGELFF
DNA: TGCGCCAGCAGCTCGAGGACTAGCGGGATTAGCGGGGAGCTGTTTTTT

J: TRBJ2-4
D: TRBD2
V: TRBV13
size: NA
CDR3: CASSVNGGARKNIQYF
DNA: TGTGCCAGCAGCGTTAACGGGGGGGCGAGGAAAAACATTCAGTACTTC

J: TRBJ1-2
D: TRBD1
V: TRBV7-2
size: few
CDR3: CACSSAWGQGNGYTF
DNA: TGTGCCTGCAGCTCGGCATGGGGACAGGGAAATGGCTACACCTTC

J: TRBJ2-3
D: TRBD1
V: TRBV10-3
size: NA
CDR3: CATRDRLSTDTQYF
DNA: TGTGCCACCCGGGACAGACTGAGCACAGATACGCAGTATTTT

J: TRBJ1-2
D: NA
V: TRBV28
size: NA
CDR3: CASAPGQHRGYTF
DNA: TGTGCATCCGCCCCGGGCCAACACCGTGGCTACACCTTC

J: TRBJ2-3
D: TRBD2
V: TRBV7-2
size: NA
CDR3: CASSSGLAGAPDTQYF
DNA: TGTGCCAGCAGCTCCGGACTAGCGGGGGCCCCAGATACGCAGTATTTT

J: TRBJ1-4
D: NA
V: TRBV11-2
size: NA
CDR3: CASSLVAQGEEKLFF
DNA: TGTGCCAGCAGCTTAGTCGCCCAGGGCGAGGAAAAACTGTTTTTT

J: TRBJ1-2
D: NA
V: TRBV29-1
size: NA
CDR3: CSVMIGRDARGYTF
DNA: TGCAGCGTGATGATCGGGCGGGACGCGCGTGGCTACACCTTC

J: TRBJ1-5
D: NA
V: TRBV30
size: few
CDR3: CAWSPGGRGQPQHF
DNA: TGTGCCTGGAGTCCGGGGGGACGGGGTCAGCCCCAGCATTTT

J: TRBJ1-1
D: NA
V: TRBV6-6
size: NA
CDR3: CASSRDEAFF
DNA: TGTGCCAGCAGTCGCGATGAAGCTTTCTTT

J: TRBJ1-4
D: NA
V: TRBV21-1
size: NA
CDR3: CASSGGQGSLATNEKLFF
DNA: TGTGCCAGCAGCGGAGGACAGGGCTCACTTGCAACTAATGAAAAACTGTTTTTT

J: TRBJ2-5
D: NA
V: TRBV29-1
size: few
CDR3: CSVLNTGKGETQYF
DNA: TGCAGCGTCCTTAACACGGGCAAGGGAGAGACCCAGTACTTC

J: TRBJ1-4
D: TRBD1
V: TRBV5-1
size: once
CDR3: CASSWQGVNEKLFF
DNA: TGCGCCAGCAGCTGGCAGGGGGTAAATGAAAAACTGTTTTTT

J: TRBJ1-1
D: TRBD1
V: TRBV2
size: few
CDR3: CASSEEGAGGTEAFF
DNA: TGTGCCAGCAGTGAAGAGGGGGCAGGGGGCACTGAAGCTTTCTTT

J: TRBJ2-1
D: TRBD2
V: TRBV11-2
size: NA
CDR3: CASSSGLANNEQFF
DNA: TGTGCCAGCAGCTCGGGACTAGCAAACAATGAGCAGTTCTTC

J: TRBJ1-2
D: NA
V: TRBV24-1
size: few
CDR3: CATSGQGGGYTF
DNA: TGTGCCACCAGTGGCCAGGGTGGAGGCTACACCTTC

J: TRBJ2-7
D: TRBD1
V: TRBV5-1
size: NA
CDR3: CASSHTPGQQSYEQYF
DNA: TGCGCCAGCAGCCACACCCCGGGACAGCAATCCTACGAGCAGTACTTC

J: TRBJ1-4
D: NA
V: TRBV6-5
size: few
CDR3: CASSGRRGYEKLFF
DNA: TGTGCCAGCAGTGGGCGACGGGGCTACGAAAAACTGTTTTTT

J: TRBJ2-6
D: NA
V: TRBV5-1
size: NA
CDR3: CASKVGSSGANVLTF
DNA: TGCGCCAGCAAGGTAGGATCCTCTGGGGCCAACGTCCTGACTTTC

J: TRBJ2-3
D: NA
V: TRBV3-1
size: many
CDR3: CASSQGPPDTQYF
DNA: TGTGCCAGCAGCCAAGGGCCTCCAGATACGCAGTATTTT

J: TRBJ1-2
D: NA
V: TRBV18
size: few
CDR3: CASSPSGDKIGYTF
DNA: TGTGCCAGCTCACCATCGGGGGACAAGATTGGCTACACCTTC

J: TRBJ2-1
D: NA
V: TRBV2
size: NA
CDR3: CASSDQVVPSYNEQFF
DNA: TGTGCCAGCAGTGACCAAGTGGTGCCCTCCTACAATGAGCAGTTCTTC

J: TRBJ2-5
D: NA
V: TRBV5-4
size: NA
CDR3: CASRLGGVQETQYF
DNA: TGTGCCAGCAGATTAGGGGGGGTCCAAGAGACCCAGTACTTC

J: TRBJ1-1
D: NA
V: TRBV18
size: NA
CDR3: CASSPPLGGGLRTEAFF
DNA: TGTGCCAGCTCACCACCGCTGGGTGGGGGACTCCGGACTGAAGCTTTCTTT

J: TRBJ2-5
D: NA
V: TRBV4-3
size: NA
CDR3: CASSRKGTAEYGETQYF
DNA: TGCGCCAGCAGCCGGAAGGGGACGGCCGAATATGGGGAGACCCAGTACTTC

J: TRBJ2-1
D: TRBD2
V: TRBV27
size: NA
CDR3: CASSLRQGGNEQFF
DNA: TGTGCCAGCAGTTTAAGGCAGGGAGGGAATGAGCAGTTCTTC

J: TRBJ1-1
D: NA
V: TRBV11-1
size: few
CDR3: CASSFRGTRSLNTEAFF
DNA: TGTGCCAGCAGCTTTCGTGGTACCCGATCGTTGAACACTGAAGCTTTCTTT

J: TRBJ2-5
D: NA
V: TRBV5-6
size: NA
CDR3: CASSFGGLGTKEQYF
DNA: TGTGCCAGCAGCTTCGGGGGGCTGGGGACGAAAGAGCAGTACTTC

J: TRBJ1-2
D: NA
V: TRBV4-3
size: NA
CDR3: CTSSQQGNRVRDHGYTF
DNA: TGCACCAGCAGCCAACAAGGCAACAGGGTTAGAGACCATGGCTACACCTTC

J: TRBJ2-5
D: TRBD1
V: TRBV29-1
size: NA
CDR3: CSVLGQPRETQYF
DNA: TGCAGCGTCCTGGGACAGCCGAGGGAGACCCAGTACTTC

J: TRBJ2-5
D: TRBD1
V: TRBV20-1
size: NA
CDR3: CSASPTGDPRETQYF
DNA: TGCAGTGCTTCCCCGACAGGGGACCCTCGGGAGACCCAGTACTTC